The present T cell receptor (beta chain) was sequenced within a study of CD8+CD57+ T cells in acquired aplastic anemia. The overall study: Sorted CD4+ and CD8+ cells yielded DNA averaging around 3.2 ug. Average CD4+ read depth in healthy donors was around 10 million reads. Broader study findings: Patients and controls had CD8+ Simpson's diversity values that were not significantly distinct. Patients and controls shared some 30 CD8+ CDR3 sequences.

The study profiled TCR beta VDJ and CDR3 using genomic DNA as template. MiXCR, run by TCRdb on the reads, gives a single entry per CDR3 protein. The table shows a few hundred thousand distinct CDR3 sequences, with about two thirds occurring only once. In germline, CDR1 is MRHNA, CDR2 SNTAGT. This CDR3 has 13 residues. V was trimmed by 7 bases and J by 0 bases, leaving 7 bases between them. Of note for this clonotype: What it binds is unknown.

This sequence joins TRBV6-4 and TRBJ2-1; D gene uncertain. The sequencing sample was made of sorted CD4+, CD8+, or CD8+CD57+ T cells (not recorded which) from PBMCs. The clonotype comes from a human donor in good health, serving as a control. The CDR3 DNA is TGTGCCAGCATGGCTGACTCCTACAATGAGCAGTTCTTC. Translated: CASMADSYNEQFF.